The 21 T cell receptor beta chains presented below share a single source sample, sequenced in a study of beta chain features in type 1 diabetes. The isolated RNA, all of it, was reverse transcribed, so expressed TCRB transcripts were what got sequenced. Only in-frame clones appear in the TCRdb table, and some are missing; sequencing was by immunoSEQ multiplex PCR. The sample lists around 40,000 clones; about half were seen once. The sequencing input was Tregs from blood. The receptors come from a woman aged 18 to 35 in good health.

This clone was observed a few times. The chain has TRBV5-1 and TRBJ1-1; D unclear. CDR3 length: 13 amino acids. Germline assignment: CDR1 SGHRS and CDR2 YFSETQ. The germline V and J ends were trimmed by 1 base and 0 bases, with 4 bases remaining between them. The CDR3 nucleotides are TGCGCCAGCAGCTTGTCAGTGAACACTGAAGCTTTCTTT. Its translation is CASSLSVNTEAFF.

The J gene is TRBJ2-3, the V gene TRBV27, with TRBD2 identical over 10 bases. This CDR3 comprises 14 residues. Trimming took 6 bases from V and 1 from J; bases not matched to a gene: 1. Germline assignment: CDR1 MNHEY and CDR2 SMNVEV (reference sequence). The CDR3 loop is CASRGTSGTDTQYF. CDR3 bases: TGTGCCAGCAGAGGGACTAGCGGCACAGATACGCAGTATTTT.

The V and J genes are TRBV6-6 and TRBJ2-6; possibly TRBD2 for D (5 bases). Between the trimmed V and J ends, which lost 2 bases and 2 bases, there was a span of 7 bases. CDR1 and CDR2 (germline): MNHNY, SVGAGI (reference sequence). The CDR3 runs 15 residues. In DNA form, the CDR3 reads TGTGCCAGCAGTTACCGGGGTACTGGGGCCAACGTCCTGACTTTC. Translated, it gives CASSYRGTGANVLTF.

The chain has TRBV18 and TRBJ2-5; TRBD2 matches at 8 bases. The ends lost 3 bases at V and 4 bases at J; junction bases unmatched: 1. The CDR3 contains 13 residues. The germline V gene has CDR1 KGHSH and CDR2 LQKENI. CDR3 amino acids: CASSPLAGETQYF. CDR3 sequence (DNA): TGTGCCAGCTCACCGCTAGCGGGAGAGACCCAGTACTTC.

This clone was observed a few times. The rearrangement joins TRBV5-5 to TRBJ2-7; 8 bases map to TRBD1. In germline, CDR1 is SGHKS, CDR2 YYEKEE (reference sequence). The CDR3 has 20 amino acids. With 2 bases clipped from V and 4 bases from J, the junction kept 23 bases outside the gene matches. CDR3 sequence: CASSFPGQVWNVVGSYEQYF. The CDR3 region has the DNA TGTGCCAGCAGCTTTCCGGGACAGGTCTGGAATGTGGTTGGGTCGTACGAGCAGTACTTC.

Notes on this clone: Different DNA sequences within this sample yield the same CDR3. V usage is TRBV7-6 and J usage is TRBJ2-1, with D unclear. V was cut by 1 base and J by 7 bases, with 14 bases left in between. CDR1 SGHVS and CDR2 FNYEAQ come from the germline V gene. The length of the CDR3 is 15 residues. The CDR3 loop reads CASSLEAGVINEQFF. The CDR3, as DNA: TGTGCCAGCAGCTTAGAAGCCGGAGTTATTAATGAGCAGTTCTTC.

The rearrangement uses TRBV5-1 and TRBJ2-5; tentative D call: TRBD2 (6 bases). Germline CDR1 SGHRS, CDR2 YFSETQ. The CDR3 extends over 15 amino acids. Trimming removed 1 base from V and 2 bases from J, with 12 bases in between. The CDR3 loop is CASSLPPSGQETQYF. CDR3 bases: TGCGCCAGCAGCTTGCCGCCAAGCGGGCAAGAGACCCAGTACTTC.

This clone was seen a few times. V usage is TRBV15 and J usage is TRBJ2-1, with a weak D call TRBD1 (6 bases). The CDR3 extends over 15 amino acids. The germline V gene encodes CDR1 LNHNV and CDR2 YYDKDF (reference sequence). The V end lost 4 bases, the J end lost 0 bases, and 10 bases lay between the germline ends. The CDR3 region has the DNA TGTGCCACCAGCACCCGACAGGCCTCCTACAATGAGCAGTTCTTC. Amino acid sequence: CATSTRQASYNEQFF.

The chain links TRBV7-9 to TRBJ1-1; no firm D call. Between the trimmed V and J ends, which lost 0 bases and 5 bases, there was a span of 10 bases. CDR3 length: 14 residues. CDR1 is SEHNR and CDR2 is FQNEAQ in the germline V gene (reference sequence). CDR3 nucleotides: TGTGCCAGCAGCTTAGCCGGAACCGGGACTGAAGCTTTCTTT. This translates into CASSLAGTGTEAFF. The variable domain in full, completed from reference TRBV7-9 and TRBJ1-1, reads DTGVSQNPRHKITKRGQNVTFRCDPISEHNRLYWYRQTLGQGPEFLTYFQNEAQLEKSRLLSDRFSAERPKGSFSTLEIQRTEQGDSAMYLCASSLAGTGTEAFFGQGTRLTVV.

The table lists this clone with a count of one. This sequence joins TRBV7-2 and TRBJ1-2; tentative D call: TRBD1 (6 bases). The CDR3 is made up of 13 amino acids. CDR1 SGHTA and CDR2 FQGNSA come from the germline V gene. Trimming shortened V by 5 bases and J by 7 bases, and 14 bases separated the two germline ends. The CDR3 nucleotides are TGTGCCAGCAGCCGGGGGGGGCAGGGTGGCTACACCTTC. Its protein is CASSRGGQGGYTF.

The chain recombines TRBV28 with TRBJ2-7; perhaps TRBD1 as D (6 bases). The CDR3 runs to 13 residues. V gave up 2 bases and J gave up 4 bases, with 9 bases separating them. CDR1 and CDR2 (germline): MDHEN, SYDVKM. CDR3 loop: CASSLQGIYEQYF. The CDR3 nucleotides read TGTGCCAGCAGTTTACAGGGGATATACGAGCAGTACTTC.

V usage is TRBV6-6 and J usage is TRBJ2-7; 11 nucleotides line up with TRBD1. The germline gives CDR1 MNHNY, CDR2 SVGAGI (reference sequence). Germline trimming cut 2 bases from V and 7 bases from J; bases unmatched to any gene: 4. The CDR3 extends over 14 amino acids. The CDR3 coding sequence is TGTGCCAGCAGTTACGCGGACAGGGGGCTTGAGCAGTACTTC. Protein: CASSYADRGLEQYF.

This clone was seen more than once but under ten times. The V and J genes are TRBV6-6 and TRBJ1-1; 8 bases match TRBD1. The CDR3 is 15 amino acids. Germline assignment: CDR1 MNHNY and CDR2 SVGAGI (reference sequence). Germline trimming cut 6 bases from V and 4 bases from J; bases unmatched to any gene: 10. The CDR3 here is CASRNTQGGTTEAFF. The CDR3 DNA is TGTGCCAGCAGAAACACACAGGGGGGGACCACTGAAGCTTTCTTT.

In its sample, this clone was seen a few times. The rearrangement links TRBV7-2 to TRBJ2-3; 7 bases agree with TRBD2. CDR3 length: 17 amino acids. V trimming: 4 bases; J trimming: 2 bases; junction bases outside the gene matches: 12. CDR1 SGHTA and CDR2 FQGNSA come from the germline V gene. CDR3 amino acids: CASSSTTGRGVTDTQYF. The CDR3 region has the DNA TGTGCCAGCAGCTCCACCACTGGCCGGGGGGTCACAGATACGCAGTATTTT.

The chain couples TRBV7-8 to TRBJ2-5, with D maybe TRBD2 (5 bases). Between the trimmed V and J ends, which lost 0 bases and 0 bases, there was a span of 20 bases. Per the germline V gene, CDR1 is SGHVS and CDR2 is FQNEAQ. There are 19 residues in the CDR3. In nucleotides, the CDR3 is TGTGCCAGCAGCTTAGCGCACATCGAGGGTTTGTTACACCAAGAGACCCAGTACTTC. Its translation: CASSLAHIEGLLHQETQYF.

The rearrangement links TRBV19 to TRBJ2-5; D possibly corresponds to TRBD1 (6 bases). V lost 6 bases, J lost 5 bases, and 16 bases lay in between. The CDR3 runs to 14 residues. Germline V gene sequence: CDR1 LNHDA, CDR2 SQIVND (reference sequence). The CDR3 spells CASRPTDRRETQYF. CDR3 DNA sequence: TGTGCCAGTAGGCCTACCGACAGGCGGGAGACCCAGTACTTC.

This clone was counted only a few times. V usage is TRBV30 and J usage is TRBJ1-5, with 7 nucleotides matching TRBD1. The CDR3 extends over 13 amino acids. Trimming at V came to 1 base and at J to 6 bases, leaving 3 bases not matched to a gene. Germline CDR1 is GTSNPN and CDR2 is SVGIG (reference sequence). The CDR3 protein is CAWSGQGSQPQHF. In DNA, the CDR3 is TGTGCCTGGAGTGGACAGGGATCTCAGCCCCAGCATTTT.

Only a few counts were recorded for this clone. The chain links TRBV28 to TRBJ1-1; D not certain. The CDR3 spans 12 residues. The ends were cut back, 6 bases at V and 5 bases at J, with 10 bases in the middle. Germline assignment: CDR1 MDHEN and CDR2 SYDVKM. The CDR3 loop is CASRLLGTEAFF. The CDR3 nucleotides are TGTGCCAGCAGACTACTCGGGACTGAAGCTTTCTTT.

This sequence joins TRBV28 and TRBJ1-2; 11 bases align to TRBD1. The germline V gene has CDR1 MDHEN and CDR2 SYDVKM. The V gene end was trimmed by 7 bases and the J gene end by 8 bases; junction bases not matched to a gene: 6. The CDR3 consists of 13 residues. As DNA, the CDR3 is TGTGCCAGCAAGGACAGGGGGCCGTCAGGCTACACCTTC. Translating it yields CASKDRGPSGYTF.

CDR3 bases: TGTGCCTGGAGACGGTATCTCACAGATACGCAGTATTTT. Translation: CAWRRYLTDTQYF. The chain has TRBV30 and TRBJ2-3; no firm D call. Looked up from germline, CDR1 is GTSNPN and CDR2 is SVGIG (reference sequence). V was pared by 3 bases and J by 2 bases, with 9 bases between. The CDR3 consists of 13 residues.

This sequence joins TRBV6-6 and TRBJ2-3, with D tentatively TRBD2 (7 bases). Germline CDR1 MNHNY, CDR2 SVGAGI (reference sequence). V lost 0 bases and J 6 bases, leaving 13 bases between the germline ends. The CDR3 length is 15 residues. The CDR3 coding sequence is TGTGCCAGCAGTTACTCGAGGGGGGGAATGGATACGCAGTATTTT. It yields the protein CASSYSRGGMDTQYF.